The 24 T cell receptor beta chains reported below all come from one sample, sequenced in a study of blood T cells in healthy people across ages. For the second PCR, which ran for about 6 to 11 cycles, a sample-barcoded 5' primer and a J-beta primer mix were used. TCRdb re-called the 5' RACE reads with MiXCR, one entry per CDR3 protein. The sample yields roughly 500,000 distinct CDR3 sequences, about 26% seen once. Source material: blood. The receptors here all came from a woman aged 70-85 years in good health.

The DNA for the CDR3 is TGTGCCATCAGTGAGTCTCAAGCGGGGGGGCCACAAGCAGATACGCAGTATTTT. Its translation is CAISESQAGGPQADTQYF. V gene TRBV10-3 combines with J gene TRBJ2-3, with 10 bases that match TRBD2. Unmatched junction bases numbered 10, after V lost 0 bases and J lost 4 bases. Germline V lookup: CDR1 ENHRY, CDR2 SYGVKD. The CDR3 length is 18 residues.

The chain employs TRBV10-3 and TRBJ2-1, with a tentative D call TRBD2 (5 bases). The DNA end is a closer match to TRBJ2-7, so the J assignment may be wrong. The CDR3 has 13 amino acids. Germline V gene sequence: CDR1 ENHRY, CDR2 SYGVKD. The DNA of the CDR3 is TGTGCCATCAGTGAGAACGGGGAGTACGAGCAGTACTTC. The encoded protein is CAISENGEYEQYF.

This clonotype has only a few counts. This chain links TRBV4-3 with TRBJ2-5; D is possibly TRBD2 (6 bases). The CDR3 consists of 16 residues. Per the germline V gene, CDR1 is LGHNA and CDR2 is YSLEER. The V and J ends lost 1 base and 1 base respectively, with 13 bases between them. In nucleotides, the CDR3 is TGCGCCAGCAGCCAAGGGATCAGGACTACCCAAGAGACCCAGTACTTC. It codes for CASSQGIRTTQETQYF.

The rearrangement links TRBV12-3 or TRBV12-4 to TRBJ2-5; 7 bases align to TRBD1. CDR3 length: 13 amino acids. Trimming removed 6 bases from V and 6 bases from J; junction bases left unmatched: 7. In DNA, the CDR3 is TGTGCCAGCAGCCGACAGGGTAGTCAGACCCAGTACTTC. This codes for CASSRQGSQTQYF.

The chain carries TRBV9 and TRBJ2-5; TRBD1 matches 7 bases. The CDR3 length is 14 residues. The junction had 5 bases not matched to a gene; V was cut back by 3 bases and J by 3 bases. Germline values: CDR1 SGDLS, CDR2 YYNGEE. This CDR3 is CASSGGQAKETQYF. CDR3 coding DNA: TGTGCCAGCAGCGGTGGACAGGCAAAAGAGACCCAGTACTTC. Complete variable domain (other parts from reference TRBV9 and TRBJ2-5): DSGVTQTPKHLITATGQRVTLRCSPRSGDLSVYWYQQSLDQGLQFLIQYYNGEERAKGNILERFSAQQFPDLHSELNLSSLELGDSALYFCASSGGQAKETQYFGPGTRLLVL.

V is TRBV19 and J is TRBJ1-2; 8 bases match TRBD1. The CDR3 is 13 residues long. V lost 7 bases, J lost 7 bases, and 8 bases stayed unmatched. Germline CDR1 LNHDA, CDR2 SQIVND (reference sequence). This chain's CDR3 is CASKPTGVGGYTF. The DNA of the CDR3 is TGTGCCAGTAAGCCGACAGGGGTTGGTGGCTACACCTTC.

In nucleotides, the CDR3 is TGTGCCACCAGTGCGGGGAGCAATCAGCCCCAGCATTTT. Translation gives CATSAGSNQPQHF. The chain joins TRBV24-1 to TRBJ1-5, with D uncertain. The ends were cut back, 5 bases at V and 1 base at J, with 5 bases in the middle. The CDR3 covers 13 residues. CDR1 and CDR2 from the germline V gene are KGHDR and SFDVKD.

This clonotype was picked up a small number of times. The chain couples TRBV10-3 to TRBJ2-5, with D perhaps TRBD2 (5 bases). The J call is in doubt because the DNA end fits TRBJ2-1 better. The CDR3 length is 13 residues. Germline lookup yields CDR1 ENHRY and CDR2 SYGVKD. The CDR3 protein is CAISEGRSNEQFF. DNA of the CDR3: TGTGCCATCAGCGAGGGCCGATCCAATGAGCAGTTCTTC.

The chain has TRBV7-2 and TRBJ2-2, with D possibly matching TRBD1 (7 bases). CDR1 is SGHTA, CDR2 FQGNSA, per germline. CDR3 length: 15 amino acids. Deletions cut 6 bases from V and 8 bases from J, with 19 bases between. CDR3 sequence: CASSSRPGGWGELFF. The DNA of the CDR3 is TGTGCCAGCAGTTCTCGACCAGGGGGGTGGGGGGAGCTGTTTTTT.

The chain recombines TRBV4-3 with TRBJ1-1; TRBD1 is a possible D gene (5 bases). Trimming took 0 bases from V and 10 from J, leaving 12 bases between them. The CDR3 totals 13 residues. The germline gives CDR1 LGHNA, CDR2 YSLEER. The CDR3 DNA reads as TGCGCCAGCAGCCAAGATCCGGGGCGAGGAGCTTTCTTT. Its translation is CASSQDPGRGAFF.

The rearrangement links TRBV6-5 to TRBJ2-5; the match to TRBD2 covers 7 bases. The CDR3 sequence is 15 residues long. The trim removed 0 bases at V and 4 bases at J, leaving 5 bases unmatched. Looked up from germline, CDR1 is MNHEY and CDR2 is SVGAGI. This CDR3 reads CASSYSSPGGETQYF. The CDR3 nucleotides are TGTGCCAGCAGTTACTCCTCCCCGGGGGGAGAGACCCAGTACTTC.

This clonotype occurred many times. The CDR3 DNA reads TGTGCCAGCAGGGAGGGGGCAGGGCCCAGAGAGCAGTACTTC. The encoded protein is CASREGAGPREQYF. The chain is built from TRBV21-1 and TRBJ2-7; the table names TRBD2, a call not compared with the DNA. TRBV21-1 is a pseudogene locus. The CDR3 spans 14 residues.

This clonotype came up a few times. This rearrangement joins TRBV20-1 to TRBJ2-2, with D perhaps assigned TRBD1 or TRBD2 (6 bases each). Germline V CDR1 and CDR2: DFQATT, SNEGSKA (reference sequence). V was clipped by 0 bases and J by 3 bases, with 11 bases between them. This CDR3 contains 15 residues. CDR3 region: CSARDRGVDTGELFF. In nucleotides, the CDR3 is TGCAGTGCTAGAGATAGGGGGGTAGACACCGGGGAGCTGTTTTTT.

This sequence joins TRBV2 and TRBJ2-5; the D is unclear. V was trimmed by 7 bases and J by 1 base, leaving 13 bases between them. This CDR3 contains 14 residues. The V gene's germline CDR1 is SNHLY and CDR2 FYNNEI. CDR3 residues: CASTPRASQETQYF. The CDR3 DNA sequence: TGTGCCAGCACTCCCCGGGCCTCCCAAGAGACCCAGTACTTC.

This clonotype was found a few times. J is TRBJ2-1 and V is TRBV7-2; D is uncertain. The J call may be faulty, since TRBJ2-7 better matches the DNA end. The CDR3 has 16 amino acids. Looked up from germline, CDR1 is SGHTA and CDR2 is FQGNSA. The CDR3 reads CASSLDRLDSIYEQYF. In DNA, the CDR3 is TGTGCCAGCAGCTTGGACCGCCTTGACTCTATCTACGAGCAGTACTTC.

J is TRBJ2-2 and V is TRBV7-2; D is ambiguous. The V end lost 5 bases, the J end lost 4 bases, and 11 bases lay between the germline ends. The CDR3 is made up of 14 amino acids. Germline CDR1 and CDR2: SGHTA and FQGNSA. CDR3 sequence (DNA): TGTGCCAGCAGCACCCGCGTGGGCACCGGGGAGCTGTTTTTT. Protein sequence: CASSTRVGTGELFF.

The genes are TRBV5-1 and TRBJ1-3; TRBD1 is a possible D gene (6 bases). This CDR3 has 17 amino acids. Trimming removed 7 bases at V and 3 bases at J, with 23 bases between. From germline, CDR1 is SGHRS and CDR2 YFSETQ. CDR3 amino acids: CASAKINAGGVGNTIYF. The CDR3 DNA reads TGCGCCAGCGCCAAGATTAATGCGGGGGGCGTTGGAAACACCATATATTTT.

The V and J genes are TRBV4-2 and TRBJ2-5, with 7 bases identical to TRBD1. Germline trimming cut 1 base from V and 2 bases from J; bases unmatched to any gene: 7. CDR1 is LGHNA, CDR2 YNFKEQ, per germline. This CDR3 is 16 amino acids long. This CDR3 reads CASSQAQGEQQETQYF. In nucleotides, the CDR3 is TGTGCCAGCAGCCAAGCTCAGGGGGAGCAACAAGAGACCCAGTACTTC.

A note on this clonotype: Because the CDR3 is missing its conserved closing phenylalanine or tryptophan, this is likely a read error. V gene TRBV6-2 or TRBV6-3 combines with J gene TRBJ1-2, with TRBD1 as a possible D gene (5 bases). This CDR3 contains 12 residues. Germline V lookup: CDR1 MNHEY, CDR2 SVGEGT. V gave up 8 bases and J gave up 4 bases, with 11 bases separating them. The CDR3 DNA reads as TGTGCCAGCGCCCCCAGGGTCTATGGCTACACCCTC. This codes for CASAPRVYGYTL.

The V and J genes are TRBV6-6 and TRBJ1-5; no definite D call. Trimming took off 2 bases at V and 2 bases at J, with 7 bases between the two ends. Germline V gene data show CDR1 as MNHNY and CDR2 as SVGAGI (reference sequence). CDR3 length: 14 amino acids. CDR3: CASSYALGNQPQHF. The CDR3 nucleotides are TGTGCCAGCAGTTACGCCCTGGGCAATCAGCCCCAGCATTTT.

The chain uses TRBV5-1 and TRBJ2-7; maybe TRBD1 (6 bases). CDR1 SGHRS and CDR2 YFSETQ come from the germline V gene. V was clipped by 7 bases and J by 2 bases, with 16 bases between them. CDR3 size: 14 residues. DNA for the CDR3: TGCGCCAGCGCGATAGACAGGTCCCCCTACGAGCAGTACTTC. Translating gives CASAIDRSPYEQYF.

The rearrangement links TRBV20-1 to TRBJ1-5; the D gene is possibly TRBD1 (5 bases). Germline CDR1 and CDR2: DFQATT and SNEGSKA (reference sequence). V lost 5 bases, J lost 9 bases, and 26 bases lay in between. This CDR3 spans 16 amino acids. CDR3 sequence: CSAAAILGPPRRPQHF. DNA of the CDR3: TGCAGTGCTGCGGCGATATTGGGACCGCCCCGACGGCCCCAGCATTTT.

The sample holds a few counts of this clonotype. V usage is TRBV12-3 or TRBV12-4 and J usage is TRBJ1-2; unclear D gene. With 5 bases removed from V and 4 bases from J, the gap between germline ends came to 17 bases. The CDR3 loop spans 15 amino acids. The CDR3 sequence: CASSTHSDPLYGYTF. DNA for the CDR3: TGTGCCAGCAGTACGCATTCCGATCCCCTCTATGGCTACACCTTC.

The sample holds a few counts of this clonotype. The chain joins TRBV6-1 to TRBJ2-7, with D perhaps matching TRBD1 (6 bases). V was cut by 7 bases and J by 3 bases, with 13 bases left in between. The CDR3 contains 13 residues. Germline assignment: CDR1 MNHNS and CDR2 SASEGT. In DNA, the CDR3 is TGTGCCAGCATGAGGACAGAGATCTACGAGCAGTACTTC. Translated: CASMRTEIYEQYF.